Described below is a single T cell receptor (beta chain) sequence and its context. Its antigen is not identified. This record belongs to a study of CD8 T cells in Susac syndrome. CDR3 length: 14 amino acids. Trimming cost V 4 bases and J 5 bases, with 14 bases left between them. Germline V CDR1 and CDR2: MGHRA, YSYEKL. An amount of RNA that ranged from roughly 0.5 to 1 ug was reverse transcribed with random hexamers. Across 54 Vbeta and 13 Jbeta, immunoSEQ multiplex PCR amplified TCR beta CDR3. TCRdb used MiXCR to reprocess the immunoSEQ multiplex PCR reads, holding one entry per CDR3 protein. The sample consists of some 240,000 distinct CDR3 sequences, roughly 95% of them appearing once. TCR beta was sequenced from blood CD8+ and CD4+ T cells. Findings and limits, study-wide: None of the CD4+ T cell repertoires in Susac syndrome showed clonal expansion.

J is TRBJ2-5 and V is TRBV4-1, with D perhaps TRBD1 (7 bases). This receptor was taken from a human donor with Susac syndrome. Sequenced: CD4+ T cells from PBMCs. The CDR3 loop is CASSRLEGAETQYF. CDR3 DNA: TGCGCCAGCAGCCGCTTGGAGGGGGCGGAGACCCAGTACTTC.